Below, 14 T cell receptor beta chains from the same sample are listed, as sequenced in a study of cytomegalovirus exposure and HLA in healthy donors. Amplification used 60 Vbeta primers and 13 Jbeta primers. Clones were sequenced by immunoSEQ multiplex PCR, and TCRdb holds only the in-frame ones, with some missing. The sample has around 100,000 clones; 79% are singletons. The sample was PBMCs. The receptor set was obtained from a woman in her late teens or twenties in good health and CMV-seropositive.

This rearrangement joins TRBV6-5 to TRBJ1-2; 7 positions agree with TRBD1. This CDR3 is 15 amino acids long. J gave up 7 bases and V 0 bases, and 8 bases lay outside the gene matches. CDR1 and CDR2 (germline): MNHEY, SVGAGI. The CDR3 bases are TGTGCCAGCAGTTACTCGTATAACAGGGGTGGTGGCTACACCTTC. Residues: CASSYSYNRGGGYTF.

CDR3 nucleotides: TGCGCCAGCAGCTTTGAAAGCGGGAGAGGGGGTTTCGAGCAGTACTTC. It is translated as CASSFESGRGGFEQYF. The chain is built from TRBV5-1 and TRBJ2-7, with 8 bases matching TRBD2. Germline-derived CDR1 and CDR2 are SGHRS and YFSETQ. This CDR3 is 16 amino acids long. Unmatched junction bases numbered 13, after V lost 2 bases and J lost 6 bases.

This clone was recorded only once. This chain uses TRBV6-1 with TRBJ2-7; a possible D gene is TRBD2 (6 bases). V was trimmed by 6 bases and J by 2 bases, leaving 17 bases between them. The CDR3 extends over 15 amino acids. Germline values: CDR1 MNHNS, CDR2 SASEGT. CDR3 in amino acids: CASRPGGAQAYEQYF. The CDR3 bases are TGTGCCAGCAGACCCGGAGGGGCCCAAGCCTACGAGCAGTACTTC.

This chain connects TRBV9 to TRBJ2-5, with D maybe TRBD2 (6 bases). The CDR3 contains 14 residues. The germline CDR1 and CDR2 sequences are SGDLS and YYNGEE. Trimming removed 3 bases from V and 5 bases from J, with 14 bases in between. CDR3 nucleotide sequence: TGTGCCAGCAGCGCTGGGCCGGAGGGGGAGACCCAGTACTTC. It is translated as CASSAGPEGETQYF.

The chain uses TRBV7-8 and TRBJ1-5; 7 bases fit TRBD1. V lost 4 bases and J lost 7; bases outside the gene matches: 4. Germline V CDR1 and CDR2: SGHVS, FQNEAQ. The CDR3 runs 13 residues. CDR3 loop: CASSSTGEQPQHF. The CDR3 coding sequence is TGTGCCAGCAGCTCTACAGGGGAGCAGCCCCAGCATTTT.

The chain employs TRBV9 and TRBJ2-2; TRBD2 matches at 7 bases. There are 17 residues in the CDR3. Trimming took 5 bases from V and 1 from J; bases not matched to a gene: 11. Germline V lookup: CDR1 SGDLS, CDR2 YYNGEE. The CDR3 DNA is TGTGCCAGCAGTCGGATAGGGCTAGCGGAGAACACCGGGGAGCTGTTTTTT. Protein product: CASSRIGLAENTGELFF.

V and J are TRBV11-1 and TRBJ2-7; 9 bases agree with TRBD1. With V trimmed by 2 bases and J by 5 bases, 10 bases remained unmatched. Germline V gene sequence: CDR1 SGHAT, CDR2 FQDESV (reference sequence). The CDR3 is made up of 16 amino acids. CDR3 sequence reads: CASSLKTGTGSHEQYF. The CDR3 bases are TGTGCCAGCAGCTTAAAAACCGGGACAGGGTCCCACGAGCAGTACTTC.

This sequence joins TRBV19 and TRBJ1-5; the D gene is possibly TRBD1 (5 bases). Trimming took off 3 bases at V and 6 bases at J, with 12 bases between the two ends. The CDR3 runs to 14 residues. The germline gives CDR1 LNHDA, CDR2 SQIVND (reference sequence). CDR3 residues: CASSILGGSQPQHF. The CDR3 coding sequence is TGTGCCAGTAGTATTTTGGGGGGGTCTCAGCCCCAGCATTTT.

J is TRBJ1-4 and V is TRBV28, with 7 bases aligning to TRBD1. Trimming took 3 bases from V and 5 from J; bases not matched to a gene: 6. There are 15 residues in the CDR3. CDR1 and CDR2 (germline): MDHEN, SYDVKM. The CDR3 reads CASSLETGMNEKLFF. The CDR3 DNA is TGTGCCAGCAGTTTGGAGACAGGGATGAATGAAAAACTGTTTTTT.

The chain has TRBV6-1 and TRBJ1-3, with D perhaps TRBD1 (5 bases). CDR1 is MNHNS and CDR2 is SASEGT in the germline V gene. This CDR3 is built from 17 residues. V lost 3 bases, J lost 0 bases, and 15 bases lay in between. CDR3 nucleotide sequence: TGTGCCAGCAGTGAGCGTAGGGGCTCAGGCTCTGGAAACACCATATATTTT. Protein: CASSERRGSGSGNTIYF.

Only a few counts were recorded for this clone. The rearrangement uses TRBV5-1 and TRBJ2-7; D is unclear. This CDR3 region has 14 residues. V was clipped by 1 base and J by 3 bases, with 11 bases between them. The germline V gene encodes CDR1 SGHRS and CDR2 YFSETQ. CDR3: CASSLPHSNYEQYF. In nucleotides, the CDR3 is TGCGCCAGCAGCTTGCCCCATTCCAACTACGAGCAGTACTTC.

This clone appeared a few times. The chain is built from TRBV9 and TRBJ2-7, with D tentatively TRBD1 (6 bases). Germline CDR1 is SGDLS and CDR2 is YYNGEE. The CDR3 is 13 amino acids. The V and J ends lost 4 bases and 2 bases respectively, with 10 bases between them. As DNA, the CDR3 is TGTGCCAGCAGCCCAACAGGGCCCTACGAGCAGTACTTC. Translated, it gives CASSPTGPYEQYF.

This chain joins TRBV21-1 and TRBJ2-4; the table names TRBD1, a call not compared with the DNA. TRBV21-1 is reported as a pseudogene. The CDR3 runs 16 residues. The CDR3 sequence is CASSSHKPLAKNIQYF. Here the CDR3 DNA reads TGTGCCAGCAGCTCCCACAAACCTCTAGCCAAAAACATTCAGTACTTC.

The chain's CDR3 is CASITGAGGEDTGELFF. DNA of the CDR3: TGTGCCAGCATAACCGGGGCGGGAGGTGAGGACACCGGGGAGCTGTTTTTT. V usage is TRBV7-8 and J usage is TRBJ2-2; TRBD2 agrees at 8 bases. Germline-derived CDR1 and CDR2 are SGHVS and FQNEAQ. The trim removed 7 bases at V and 3 bases at J, leaving 13 bases unmatched. The CDR3 is 17 residues long. Together with reference TRBV7-8 and TRBJ2-2, the CDR3 gives the full variable domain: GAGVSQSPRYKVAKRGQDVALRCDPISGHVSLFWYQQALGQGPEFLTYFQNEAQLDKSGLPSDRFFAERPEGSVSTLKIQRTQQEDSAVYLCASITGAGGEDTGELFFGEGSRLTVL.